One and the same sample provided the 6 T cell receptor beta chains below, sequenced in a study of blood T cell repertoires in COVID-19. Generated by immunoSEQ multiplex PCR, the TCRdb table keeps only in-frame clones and is missing some. The sample consists of about 62,000 clones, 86% of them appearing once. Sample: peripheral blood. Source of these receptors: a woman older than 75 with acute or convalescent COVID-19.

This rearrangement joins TRBV5-4 to TRBJ2-7; 8 nucleotides align to TRBD2. V was pared by 4 bases and J by 0 bases, with 9 bases of the junction left unmatched. Germline V CDR1 and CDR2: SGHNT, YYREEE (reference sequence). This CDR3 is built from 16 residues. The CDR3 DNA reads TGTGCCAGCAGCCCCGAACTAGCGGCCAGCTCCTACGAGCAGTACTTC. It yields the protein CASSPELAASSYEQYF. The entire variable domain, with the rest obtained from reference TRBV5-4 and TRBJ2-7, is as follows: ETGVTQSPTHLIKTRGQQVTLRCSSQSGHNTVSWYQQALGQGPQFIFQYYREEENGRGNFPPRFSGLQFPNYSSELNVNALELDDSALYLCASSPELAASSYEQYFGPGTRLTVT.

The chain joins TRBV7-2 to TRBJ1-5; tentative D call: TRBD1 (6 bases). Germline assignment: CDR1 SGHTA and CDR2 FQGNSA. The germline V and J ends were trimmed by 6 bases and 7 bases, with 19 bases remaining between them. This CDR3 has 15 residues. DNA of the CDR3: TGTGCCAGCAGTACGCAAGGGGGGGGAGAACAGCCCCAGCATTTT. Protein sequence: CASSTQGGGEQPQHF.

The V gene is TRBV6-5, the J gene TRBJ2-3, with a weak D call TRBD2 (5 bases). The CDR3 runs 14 residues. The V end lost 8 bases, the J end lost 4 bases, and 16 bases lay between the germline ends. Germline V gene lookup returns CDR1 MNHEY and CDR2 SVGAGI. CDR3 bases: TGTGCCAGCGGGCGGGCCTCGCACGCAGATACGCAGTATTTT. This encodes CASGRASHADTQYF.

V gene TRBV9 combines with J gene TRBJ1-6; D is uncertain. V lost 4 bases and J 0 bases, leaving 11 bases between the germline ends. Germline CDR1 SGDLS, CDR2 YYNGEE. The CDR3 length is 16 residues. CDR3 loop: CASSPDGGSYNSPLHF. CDR3 in DNA: TGTGCCAGCAGCCCGGACGGAGGCTCCTATAATTCACCCCTCCACTTT.

Points on this clone: Other DNA variants within this sample encode the same CDR3. This chain uses TRBV24-1 with TRBJ1-2; 10 bases map to TRBD1. Trimming took 4 bases from V and 7 from J; bases not matched to a gene: 2. CDR1 is KGHDR, CDR2 SFDVKD, per germline. The CDR3 contains 13 residues. CDR3 residues: CATSDGQGGGYTF. Here the CDR3 DNA reads TGTGCCACCAGTGACGGACAGGGGGGTGGCTACACCTTC.

The chain combines TRBV27 with TRBJ1-2, with D possibly TRBD1 on 5 matching bases. V lost 8 bases to trimming and J lost 3 bases, with 16 bases between them. Germline lookup yields CDR1 MNHEY and CDR2 SMNVEV (reference sequence). This CDR3 is 14 amino acids long. The CDR3 region has the DNA TGTGCCAGCGCCCAGTGGGGGGTTGACTATGGCTACACCTTC. It codes for CASAQWGVDYGYTF.